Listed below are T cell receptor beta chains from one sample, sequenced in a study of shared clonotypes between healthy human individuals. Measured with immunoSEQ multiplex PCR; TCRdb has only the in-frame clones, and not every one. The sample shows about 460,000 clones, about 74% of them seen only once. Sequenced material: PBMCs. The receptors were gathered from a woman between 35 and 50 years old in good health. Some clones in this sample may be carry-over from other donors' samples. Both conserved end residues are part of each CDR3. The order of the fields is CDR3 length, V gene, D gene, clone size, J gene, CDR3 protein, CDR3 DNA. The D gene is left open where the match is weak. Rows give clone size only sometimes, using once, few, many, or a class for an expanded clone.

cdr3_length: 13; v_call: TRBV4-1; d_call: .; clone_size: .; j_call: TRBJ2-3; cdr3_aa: CASSQSRRDTQYF; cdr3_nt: TGCGCCAGCAGCCAATCGAGAAGGGATACGCAGTATTTT
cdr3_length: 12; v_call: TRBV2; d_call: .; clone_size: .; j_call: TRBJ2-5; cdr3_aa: CASNLDRETQYF; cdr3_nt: TGTGCCAGCAACTTGGACAGAGAGACCCAGTACTTC
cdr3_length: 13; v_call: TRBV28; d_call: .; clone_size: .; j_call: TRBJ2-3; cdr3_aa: CALGDSLTDTQYF; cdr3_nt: TGTGCCCTAGGGGATAGCCTCACAGATACGCAGTATTTT
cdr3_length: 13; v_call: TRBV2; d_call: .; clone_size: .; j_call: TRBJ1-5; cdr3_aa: CATTTYSNQPQHF; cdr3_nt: TGTGCCACCACCACATATAGCAATCAGCCCCAGCATTTT
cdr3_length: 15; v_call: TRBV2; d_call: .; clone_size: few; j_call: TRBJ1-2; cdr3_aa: CASRLEQIQTYGYTF; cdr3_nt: TGTGCCAGCAGACTCGAACAGATCCAAACTTATGGCTACACCTTC
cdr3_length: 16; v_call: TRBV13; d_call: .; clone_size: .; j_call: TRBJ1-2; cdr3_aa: CASRLGRQYTNYGYTF; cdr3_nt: TGTGCCAGCAGATTAGGGAGACAATACACTAACTATGGCTACACCTTC
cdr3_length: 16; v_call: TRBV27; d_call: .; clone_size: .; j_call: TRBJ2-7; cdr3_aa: CASSLLAATFFYEQYF; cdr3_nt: TGTGCCAGCAGTTTATTGGCAGCCACCTTCTTCTACGAGCAGTACTTC
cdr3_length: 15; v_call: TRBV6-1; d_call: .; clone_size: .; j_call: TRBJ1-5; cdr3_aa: CASSENRVGNQPQHF; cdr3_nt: TGTGCCAGCAGTGAAAACAGGGTTGGCAATCAGCCCCAGCATTTT
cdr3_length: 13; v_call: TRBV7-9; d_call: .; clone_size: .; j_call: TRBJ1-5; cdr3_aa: CASSLEGSQPQHF; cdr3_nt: TGTGCCAGCAGCTTAGAGGGTAGCCAGCCCCAGCATTTT
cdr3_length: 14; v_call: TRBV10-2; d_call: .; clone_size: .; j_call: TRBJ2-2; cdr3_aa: CASNRQVHTGELFF; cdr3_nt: TGCGCCAGCAACCGGCAGGTGCACACCGGGGAGCTGTTTTTT
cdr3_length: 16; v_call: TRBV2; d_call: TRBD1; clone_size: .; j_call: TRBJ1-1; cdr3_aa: CASSYTGDSLNTEAFF; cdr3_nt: TGTGCCAGCAGTTATACAGGGGACTCCCTGAACACTGAAGCTTTCTTT
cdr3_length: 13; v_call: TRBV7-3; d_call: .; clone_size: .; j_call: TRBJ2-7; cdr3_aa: CASSVGSTYEQYF; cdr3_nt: TGTGCCAGCAGCGTCGGGAGTACCTACGAGCAGTACTTC
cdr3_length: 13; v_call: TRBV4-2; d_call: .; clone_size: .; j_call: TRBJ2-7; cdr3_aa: CASSHSGRLEQYF; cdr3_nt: TGTGCCAGCAGCCACTCAGGACGGCTCGAGCAGTACTTC
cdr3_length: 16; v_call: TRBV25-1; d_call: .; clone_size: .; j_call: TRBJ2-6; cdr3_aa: CASSESGRSGANVLTF; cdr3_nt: TGTGCCAGCAGTGAATCAGGCCGCTCTGGGGCCAACGTCCTGACTTTC
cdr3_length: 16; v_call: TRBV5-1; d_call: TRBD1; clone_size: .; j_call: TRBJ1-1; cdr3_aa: CASSAGTGLMNTEAFF; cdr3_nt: TGCGCCAGCAGCGCCGGGACAGGGCTGATGAACACTGAAGCTTTCTTT
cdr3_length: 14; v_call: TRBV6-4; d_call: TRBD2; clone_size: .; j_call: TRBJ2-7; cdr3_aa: CASSDSHSGYEQYF; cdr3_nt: TGTGCCAGCAGTGACTCGCATAGCGGGTACGAGCAGTACTTC
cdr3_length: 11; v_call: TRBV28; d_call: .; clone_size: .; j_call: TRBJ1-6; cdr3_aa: CASRLNWLLHF; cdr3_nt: TGTGCCAGCAGACTTAATTGGCTCCTCCACTTT
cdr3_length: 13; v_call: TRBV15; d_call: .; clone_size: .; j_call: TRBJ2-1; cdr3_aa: CATSRNRDFEQFF; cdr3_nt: TGTGCCACCAGCAGAAACAGGGACTTCGAGCAGTTCTTC
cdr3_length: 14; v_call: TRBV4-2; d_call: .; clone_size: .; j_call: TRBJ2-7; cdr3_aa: CASSQGTGYYEQYF; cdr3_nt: TGTGCCAGCAGCCAAGGAACTGGGTACTACGAGCAGTACTTC
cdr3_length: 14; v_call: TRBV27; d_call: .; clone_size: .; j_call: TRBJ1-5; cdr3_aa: CASSRTASNQPQHF; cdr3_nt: TGTGCCAGCAGTAGGACGGCCTCCAATCAGCCCCAGCATTTT
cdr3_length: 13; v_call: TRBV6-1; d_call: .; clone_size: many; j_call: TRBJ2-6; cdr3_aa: CASSPPGANVLTF; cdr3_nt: TGTGCCAGCAGTCCCCCTGGGGCCAACGTCCTGACTTTC
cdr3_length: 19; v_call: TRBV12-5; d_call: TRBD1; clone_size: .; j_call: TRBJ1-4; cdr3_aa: CASGLDPQGEPGTNEKLFF; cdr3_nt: TGTGCTAGTGGTTTGGACCCACAGGGGGAACCTGGGACTAATGAAAAACTGTTTTTT
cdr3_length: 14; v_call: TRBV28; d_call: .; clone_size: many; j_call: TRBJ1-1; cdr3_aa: CASSPPKMNTEAFF; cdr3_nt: TGTGCCAGCAGCCCCCCCAAGATGAACACTGAAGCTTTCTTT
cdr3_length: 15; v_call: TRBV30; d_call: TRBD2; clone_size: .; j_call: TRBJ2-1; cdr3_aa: CAWSKGLAAYNEQFF; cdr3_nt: TGTGCCTGGAGTAAAGGGCTAGCGGCCTACAATGAGCAGTTCTTC
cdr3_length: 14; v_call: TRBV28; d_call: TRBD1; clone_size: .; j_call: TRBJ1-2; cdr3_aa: CASSRQGVVGGYTF; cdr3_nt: TGTGCCAGCAGCAGACAGGGGGTAGTCGGTGGCTACACCTTC
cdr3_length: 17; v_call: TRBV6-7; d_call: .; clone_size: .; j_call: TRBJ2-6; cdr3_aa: CASSYTSPGSGANVLTF; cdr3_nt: TGTGCCAGCAGTTATACCTCCCCAGGGTCTGGGGCCAACGTCCTGACTTTC
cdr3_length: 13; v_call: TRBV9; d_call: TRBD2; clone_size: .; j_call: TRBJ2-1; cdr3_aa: CASSAGLGNEQFF; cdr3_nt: TGTGCCAGCAGCGCGGGACTAGGCAATGAGCAGTTCTTC
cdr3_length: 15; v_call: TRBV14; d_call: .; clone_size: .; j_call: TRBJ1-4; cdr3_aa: CASSHEIGPGEKLFF; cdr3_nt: TGTGCCAGCAGCCACGAAATCGGACCCGGGGAAAAACTGTTTTTT